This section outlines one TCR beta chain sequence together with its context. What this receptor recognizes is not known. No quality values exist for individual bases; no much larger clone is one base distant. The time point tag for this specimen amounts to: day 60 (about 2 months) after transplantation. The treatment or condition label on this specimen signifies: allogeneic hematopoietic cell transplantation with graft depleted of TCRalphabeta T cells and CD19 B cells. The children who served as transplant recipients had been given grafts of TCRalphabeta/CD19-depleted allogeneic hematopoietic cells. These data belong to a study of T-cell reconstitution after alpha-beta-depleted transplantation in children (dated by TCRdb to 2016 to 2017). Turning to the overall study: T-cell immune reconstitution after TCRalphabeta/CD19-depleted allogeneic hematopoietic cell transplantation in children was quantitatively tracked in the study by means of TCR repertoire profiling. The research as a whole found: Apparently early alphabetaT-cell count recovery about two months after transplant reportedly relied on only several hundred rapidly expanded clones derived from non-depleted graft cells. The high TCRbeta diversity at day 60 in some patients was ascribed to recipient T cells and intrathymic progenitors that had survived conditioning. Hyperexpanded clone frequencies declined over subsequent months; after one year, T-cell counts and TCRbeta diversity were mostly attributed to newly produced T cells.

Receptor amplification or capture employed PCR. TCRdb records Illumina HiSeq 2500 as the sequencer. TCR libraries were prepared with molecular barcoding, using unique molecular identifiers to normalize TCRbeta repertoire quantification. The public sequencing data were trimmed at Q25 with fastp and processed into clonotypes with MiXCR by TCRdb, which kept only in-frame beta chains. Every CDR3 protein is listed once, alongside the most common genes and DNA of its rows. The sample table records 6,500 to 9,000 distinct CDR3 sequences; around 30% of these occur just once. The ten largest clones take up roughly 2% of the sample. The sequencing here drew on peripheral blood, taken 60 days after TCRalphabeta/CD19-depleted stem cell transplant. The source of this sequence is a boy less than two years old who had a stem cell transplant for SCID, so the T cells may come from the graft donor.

DNA sequence: TGCAGTGCTAGACGCACTAGCGGACCATCCAATGAGCAGTTCTTC. Its amino acids are CSARRTSGPSNEQFF. This chain is built from TRBV20-1 and TRBJ2-1; 8 bases in the middle match TRBD2. The CDR3 runs 15 residues from the cysteine to the phenylalanine. The read is trimmed to its CDR3 DNA, 45 bases read in frame from base 1. V ends up 2 bases short and J 6 bases short, with an unmatched junction base count of 9. The germline V gene (reference sequence) sets CDR1 to DFQATT and CDR2 to SNEGSKA.